This T cell receptor beta chain is from a study of cytotoxic CD8 clonotypes in ibrutinib-treated CLL (dated by TCRdb to the early 2020s). Concerning the study at large: The cohort had 11 relapsed/refractory and some 15 treatment-naive patients; under 18 were IGHV unmutated. Partial responses were observed in about 25 patients and complete responses in 2; after a median follow-up of around 64 months, remission was maintained in roughly 15 patients and progression was observed in some twelve. Response samples were taken after a median of approximately eleven months on treatment, ranging from about 6 to 40 months. Samples averaged approximately 260,000 productive templates and 94,082 productive rearrangements. Longitudinal samples were obtainable from about 30% of the roughly 86 participants in the trial. Cryopreserved peripheral blood mononuclear cells were collected at three points: before therapy, at response, and at either sustained remission or disease progression. Every remission and progressive disease sample was obtained while ibrutinib was still being received by the patients.

CDR1 MNHEY and CDR2 SMNVEV were looked up in the germline V gene (reference sequence). V and J are trimmed by 2 bases and 6 bases, and the gene matches miss 7 bases of the junction. From cysteine to phenylalanine, the CDR3 is 14 amino acids long. The DNA shown is the 42-base CDR3, in frame from base 1. This clone was counted at least ten times. What this receptor recognizes is not known. It has no much larger one-base neighbor in the sample; base qualities were not kept. What the research found in general, with its limitations: At ibrutinib response clonality went up, during sustained remission it held steady, and at progression it dropped back toward baseline. At baseline, clonality was higher than in age-matched healthy donors and showed a strong correlation with circulating CD8+ T-cell counts. Public clonotypes were found to be uncommon and were observed to contract or remain stable during treatment; the increase in clonality was shown to reflect expansion of private clonotypes at ibrutinib response. Sampling times were not matched between patients in sustained remission and patients whose disease was progressing, and lymph node repertoires were not examined.

The time point label for this specimen denotes: approximately eleven months on ibrutinib. For TCR beta library preparation, roughly 2.2 micrograms of genomic DNA was extracted from cryopreserved PBMCs. High-throughput TCR beta sequencing was performed on longitudinal blood samples from CLL patients receiving ibrutinib monotherapy. The patients were enrolled in a single-center, open-label phase 2 trial of ibrutinib monotherapy. On a MiSeq, deep resolution sequencing aimed for a depth between 1 in 1 million and 1 in 200,000 T cells, with each clonotype covered 10x on average. TCR beta libraries were generated with the immunoSEQ hsTCRB Kit. Concerning the study's data processing: Data were analyzed with ImmunoSEQ Data Assistant and ImmunoSEQ Analyzer, with V, D and J genes assigned per IMGT definitions. Clonality, which ranges from 0 to 1, was calculated as one minus the normalized Shannon entropy of productive rearrangement frequencies. Only overrepresented clonotypes making up at least 0.05% of the repertoire of each patient were included in the public clonotype analysis. About a dozen age-matched healthy donor repertoires from immuneACCESS served as clonality controls. The immuneACCESS repertoire file appears here via TCRdb, limited to in-frame rearrangements. These files lack a portion of the clones; in checked studies, under half of the deficit traces to unresolved V genes, and the cause of the others is not known. The DNA was the basis for D and trimming; V, J and clone size are from that table. Present in this sample are tens of thousands of clones, roughly 50% of which were seen just once. About 30% of the sample belongs to the ten largest clones.

The sample consisted of PBMCs, taken after 12 months of ibrutinib treatment. The receptor chain draws on TRBV27 and TRBJ2-7; TRBD1 agrees with 7 junctional bases. This receptor was identified in a human donor with chronic lymphocytic leukemia. The encoded CDR3 is CASSLEHSGGEQYF. The sequenced DNA is TGTGCCAGCAGTTTAGAACACTCAGGGGGCGAGCAGTACTTC.